The 6 T cell receptor beta chains given below trace back to one sample, sequenced in a study of blood T cell repertoires in COVID-19. The protocol was immunoSEQ multiplex PCR, while the TCRdb copy is restricted to in-frame clones and leaves out a portion. Seen here are about 300,000 clones, about 87% observed once, and the top ten hold more than 1.3%. The sample taken for sequencing was peripheral blood. The receptors come from a woman between 40 and 55 years old who had recovered from COVID-19.

This clone came up once. The chain links TRBV5-4 to TRBJ2-5; tentatively, D is TRBD2 (6 bases). Germline CDR1 reads SGHNT; CDR2 reads YYREEE (reference sequence). V lost 4 bases, J lost 2 bases, and 12 bases lay in between. The CDR3 runs 14 residues. CDR3 sequence: CASSVGGAQETQYF. As DNA, the CDR3 is TGTGCCAGCAGCGTGGGAGGAGCACAAGAGACCCAGTACTTC.

The V call is TRBV7-2, the J call TRBJ1-1; D gene uncertain. Trimming shortened V by 0 bases and J by 2 bases, and 19 bases separated the two germline ends. Germline V gives CDR1 SGHTA, CDR2 FQGNSA. This CDR3 has 18 amino acids. CDR3 loop: CASSLARPHPSINTEAFF. The CDR3 DNA reads TGTGCCAGCAGCTTAGCGCGTCCCCATCCGTCCATAAACACTGAAGCTTTCTTT.

This chain connects TRBV7-3 to TRBJ2-2; TRBD1 matches 9 bases. Per the germline V gene, CDR1 is SGHTA and CDR2 is FQGTGA. Trimming removed 0 bases from V and 3 bases from J; junction bases left unmatched: 8. CDR3 length: 18 amino acids. The CDR3 loop is CASSLTYSGQGDTGELFF. CDR3 DNA: TGTGCCAGCAGCTTAACCTACTCGGGACAGGGCGACACCGGGGAGCTGTTTTTT.

On this clone itself: One end of the junction varies from germline; a read error may be responsible. This chain joins TRBV7-7 and TRBJ1-2; possibly TRBD1 for D (5 bases). The CDR3 length is 15 residues. Germline CDR1 and CDR2: SSHAT and FNYEAQ (reference sequence). This chain's CDR3 is CASSWGRSTNYGYTF. The CDR3 DNA follows: TGTGCTAGCAGCTGGGGGAGGTCTACTAACTATGGCTACACCTTC.

The V call is TRBV18, the J call TRBJ1-2; tentatively, D is TRBD1 (6 bases). The CDR3 is 16 amino acids. Germline V lookup: CDR1 KGHSH, CDR2 LQKENI. V dropped 2 bases and J dropped 4 bases, with 17 bases sitting between them. The CDR3 coding sequence is TGTGCCAGCTCACCAATCGCACAGGGTGCTATCTATGGCTACACCTTC. This gives the protein CASSPIAQGAIYGYTF.

Concerning this clone itself: One end of the junction varies from germline; a read error may be responsible. V and J are TRBV9 and TRBJ2-2; 7 nucleotides match TRBD1. The length of the CDR3 is 17 residues. Per the germline V gene, CDR1 is SGDLS and CDR2 is YYNGEE. The chain's CDR3 is CASSVSPSRQGAGKLFF. The CDR3 DNA follows: TGTGCCAGCAGCGTAAGCCCTTCTCGACAGGGAGCCGGGAAGCTGTTTTTT. Together with reference TRBV9 and TRBJ2-2, the CDR3 gives the full variable domain: DSGVTQTPKHLITATGQRVTLRCSPRSGDLSVYWYQQSLDQGLQFLIQYYNGEERAKGNILERFSAQQFPDLHSELNLSSLELGDSALYFCASSVSPSRQGAGKLFFGEGSRLTVL.